The 27 T cell receptor beta chains presented below share a single source sample, sequenced in a study of blood T cell repertoires in COVID-19. TCRdb's copy holds only in-frame clones and misses some; the assay was immunoSEQ multiplex PCR. The sample lists some 230,000 clones, 65% to 90% seen once, with roughly 7.4% in the top ten. Source material: peripheral blood. These receptors all stem from a woman aged 45-65 years with acute or convalescent COVID-19.

V usage is TRBV20-1 and J usage is TRBJ1-5; the D is unclear. With 3 bases removed from V and 4 bases from J, the gap between germline ends came to 10 bases. The CDR3 is 13 residues long. Germline loops: CDR1 DFQATT, CDR2 SNEGSKA (reference sequence). The CDR3 sequence is CSASLSDNQPQHF. As DNA, the CDR3 is TGCAGTGCTAGTCTGTCAGATAATCAGCCCCAGCATTTT.

V gene TRBV2 combines with J gene TRBJ2-1, with 10 bases that match TRBD2. The CDR3 has 15 residues. Germline V gene data show CDR1 as SNHLY and CDR2 as FYNNEI. Unmatched junction bases numbered 4, after V lost 6 bases and J lost 2 bases. The CDR3 coding sequence is TGTGCCAGCAGCGCAGCGGGAGGGCCCTACAATGAGCAGTTCTTC. Encoded protein: CASSAAGGPYNEQFF.

The chain links TRBV15 to TRBJ1-5; D remains unclear. The germline V gene encodes CDR1 LNHNV and CDR2 YYDKDF (reference sequence). Trimming removed 1 base at V and 3 bases at J, with 7 bases between. This CDR3 has 14 residues. CDR3 DNA: TGTGCCACCAGCAGAGCGGAGTCCAATCAGCCCCAGCATTTT. Protein: CATSRAESNQPQHF.

J is TRBJ1-2 and V is TRBV7-2; 7 positions agree with TRBD1. The V gene's germline CDR1 is SGHTA and CDR2 FQGNSA. This CDR3 comprises 13 residues. With V trimmed by 5 bases and J by 8 bases, 8 bases remained unmatched. DNA of the CDR3: TGTGCCAGCAGCCTCGACAGGGACAAAGGCTACACCTTC. It translates to CASSLDRDKGYTF.

CDR3 DNA: TGTGCCAGCAGCTTAAAGCGGGAGGGCCTAGGCACAGATACGCAGTATTTT. Amino acid sequence: CASSLKREGLGTDTQYF. J is TRBJ2-3 and V is TRBV7-9; the match to TRBD2 covers 10 bases. This CDR3 has 17 amino acids. CDR1 and CDR2 (germline): SEHNR, FQNEAQ (reference sequence). Germline trimming cut 2 bases from V and 1 base from J; bases unmatched to any gene: 6.

This CDR3 is CASSQEESRTDTQYF. The CDR3 DNA follows: TGTGCCAGCAGTCAGGAGGAATCCCGCACAGATACGCAGTATTTT. The genes are TRBV2 and TRBJ2-3, with D possibly matching TRBD2 (5 bases). The germline V gene encodes CDR1 SNHLY and CDR2 FYNNEI. CDR3 size: 15 residues. V was shortened by 5 bases and J by 1 base, with 13 bases between the two germline ends. The full variable domain, in which reference TRBV2 and TRBJ2-3 provide the parts outside the CDR3, is EPEVTQTPSHQVTQMGQEVILRCVPISNHLYFYWYRQILGQKVEFLVSFYNNEISEKSEIFDDQFSVERPDGSNFTLKIRSTKLEDSAMYFCASSQEESRTDTQYFGPGTRLTVL.

V is TRBV6-2 or TRBV6-3 and J is TRBJ1-2, with D hard to call. Germline values: CDR1 MNHEY, CDR2 SVGEGT. The CDR3 covers 14 residues. The V and J ends lost 2 bases and 3 bases respectively, with 10 bases between them. CDR3 sequence reads: CASSYGGVDYGYTF. In DNA, the CDR3 is TGTGCCAGCAGTTACGGCGGGGTTGACTATGGCTACACCTTC.

V gene TRBV5-1 combines with J gene TRBJ1-1, with D maybe TRBD1 (6 bases). Trimming took off 4 bases at V and 8 bases at J, with 12 bases between the two ends. The CDR3 consists of 12 residues. CDR1 is SGHRS, CDR2 YFSETQ, per germline. CDR3 sequence (DNA): TGCGCCAGCAGCCCACAGGGTAAGGAAGCTTTCTTT. It translates to CASSPQGKEAFF.

This rearrangement joins TRBV7-2 to TRBJ1-4; 9 nucleotides match TRBD1. Germline loops: CDR1 SGHTA, CDR2 FQGNSA. This CDR3 contains 16 residues. The J segment lost 8 bases and the V segment lost 5 bases, leaving 12 bases of the junction unmatched. The DNA of the CDR3 is TGTGCCAGCAGCCGGGACAGGGATCCGATGAGAGAAAAACTGTTTTTT. Protein: CASSRDRDPMREKLFF. The entire variable domain, with the rest obtained from reference TRBV7-2 and TRBJ1-4, is as follows: GAGVSQSPSNKVTEKGKDVELRCDPISGHTALYWYRQSLGQGLEFLIYFQGNSAPDKSGLPSDRFSAERTGGSVSTLTIQRTQQEDSAVYLCASSRDRDPMREKLFFGSGTQLSVL.

In DNA, the CDR3 is TGCGCCAGCAGCTTGGGTAGTTCCTATAATTCACCCCTCCACTTT. Protein: CASSLGSSYNSPLHF. The chain employs TRBV5-1 and TRBJ1-6, with unresolved D. In germline, CDR1 is SGHRS, CDR2 YFSETQ. The V and J ends lost 0 bases and 1 base respectively, with 5 bases between them. This CDR3 has 15 amino acids.

The CDR3 DNA reads TGTGCCAGCAGGCCAACAGGGAGCACTGAAGCTTTCTTT. This sequence encodes CASRPTGSTEAFF. The V gene is TRBV27, the J gene TRBJ1-1, with D possibly TRBD1 on 6 matching bases. This CDR3 contains 13 residues. Germline lookup yields CDR1 MNHEY and CDR2 SMNVEV (reference sequence). Trimming stripped 6 bases from V and 4 bases from J, with 12 bases between.

The chain is built from TRBV6-5 and TRBJ1-2, with TRBD1 identical over 9 bases. This CDR3 has 15 residues. Germline assignment: CDR1 MNHEY and CDR2 SVGAGI. The ends lost 2 bases at V and 7 bases at J; junction bases unmatched: 8. CDR3: CASSYGDREGGGYTF. The CDR3 DNA sequence: TGTGCCAGCAGTTACGGGGACAGGGAAGGAGGTGGCTACACCTTC.

V is TRBV25-1 and J is TRBJ1-5; 8 bases match TRBD1. Germline loops: CDR1 MGHDK, CDR2 SYGVNS. V lost 6 bases to trimming and J lost 4 bases; unmatched junction nucleotides: 5. The CDR3 covers 14 residues. The CDR3 here is CASRQTGVNQPQHF. The CDR3 DNA follows: TGTGCCAGCAGGCAGACAGGGGTGAATCAGCCCCAGCATTTT.

The CDR3 reads CASSLGGLGVNEQFF. Here the CDR3 DNA reads TGTGCCAGCAGTTTAGGGGGGTTGGGGGTAAATGAGCAGTTCTTC. The rearrangement links TRBV28 to TRBJ2-1, with D possibly being TRBD2 (6 bases). This CDR3 comprises 15 residues. The V end was cut by 2 bases, the J end by 7 bases, with 15 bases between. CDR1 is MDHEN and CDR2 is SYDVKM in the germline V gene.

The V gene is TRBV9, the J gene TRBJ2-7; TRBD2 matches 9 bases. CDR1 SGDLS and CDR2 YYNGEE come from the germline V gene. The CDR3 is 15 residues long. J lost 2 bases, V lost 3 bases, and 6 bases had no gene match. DNA for the CDR3: TGTGCCAGCAGCGACAGTGCTAGCGGGGCCTACGAGCAGTACTTC. Translated, it gives CASSDSASGAYEQYF.

The CDR3, as DNA: TGTGCCAGCTCACCTCAGGACAGGGGCTTGACTGAAGCTTTCTTT. Its protein product is CASSPQDRGLTEAFF. This chain links TRBV18 with TRBJ1-1; 9 nucleotides line up with TRBD1. Germline V gene data show CDR1 as KGHSH and CDR2 as LQKENI. V gave up 3 bases and J gave up 5 bases; unmatched junction bases: 7. This CDR3 has 15 residues. Together with reference TRBV18 and TRBJ1-1, the CDR3 gives the full variable domain: NAGVMQNPRHLVRRRGQEARLRCSPMKGHSHVYWYRQLPEEGLKFMVYLQKENIIDESGMPKERFSAEFPKEGPSILRIQQVVRGDSAAYFCASSPQDRGLTEAFFGQGTRLTVV.

This clone was recorded a few times. The chain is built from TRBV5-1 and TRBJ1-2, with 7 bases identical to TRBD1. V gave up 1 base and J gave up 4 bases; unmatched junction bases: 22. The germline CDR1 and CDR2 sequences are SGHRS and YFSETQ. This CDR3 comprises 20 residues. The CDR3 loop is CASSLRTRQGLPPGGYGYTF. The CDR3 DNA follows: TGCGCCAGCAGCTTGAGAACGAGACAGGGCCTACCACCCGGAGGCTATGGCTACACCTTC.

The chain combines TRBV19 with TRBJ1-5, with D possibly being TRBD1 (6 bases). The CDR3 loop spans 16 amino acids. V lost 1 base and J 1 base, leaving 11 bases between the germline ends. Germline CDR1 reads LNHDA; CDR2 reads SQIVND (reference sequence). The CDR3 reads CASSIGAGASNQPQHF. The CDR3 DNA reads TGTGCCAGTAGTATAGGTGCAGGGGCCAGCAATCAGCCCCAGCATTTT. Full variable domain (outside the CDR3, taken from reference TRBV19 and TRBJ1-5): DGGITQSPKYLFRKEGQNVTLSCEQNLNHDAMYWYRQDPGQGLRLIYYSQIVNDFQKGDIAEGYSVSREKKESFPLTVTSAQKNPTAFYLCASSIGAGASNQPQHFGDGTRLSIL.

This clone turned up a few times. The gene calls are TRBV27 and TRBJ1-2; TRBD1 aligns across 8 bases. Germline CDR1 is MNHEY and CDR2 is SMNVEV (reference sequence). V shed 6 bases, J shed 7 bases, and the junction held 10 bases outside the gene matches. The CDR3 runs 14 residues. CDR3 bases: TGTGCCAGCAGGATAGACAGGGGAACGGGTGGCTACACCTTC. Translating gives CASRIDRGTGGYTF.

This chain connects TRBV28 to TRBJ2-6, with TRBD2 as a possible D gene (5 bases). The CDR3 totals 14 residues. Deletions cut 7 bases from V and 4 bases from J, with 11 bases between. Germline lookup yields CDR1 MDHEN and CDR2 SYDVKM. CDR3 in amino acids: CASTPPGGANVLTF. The CDR3 DNA reads as TGTGCCAGCACCCCACCGGGGGGGGCCAACGTCCTGACTTTC. The variable domain in full, completed from reference TRBV28 and TRBJ2-6, reads DVKVTQSSRYLVKRTGEKVFLECVQDMDHENMFWYRQDPGLGLRLIYFSYDVKMKEKGDIPEGYSVSREKKERFSLILESASTNQTSMYLCASTPPGGANVLTFGAGSRLTVL.

The chain uses TRBV12-3 or TRBV12-4 and TRBJ2-4; D unclear. V was clipped by 6 bases and J by 6 bases, with 12 bases between them. This CDR3 comprises 13 residues. CDR3 nucleotides: TGTGCCAGCAGCCGGAGACTCCGAAACATTCAGTACTTC. Residues: CASSRRLRNIQYF.

The J gene is TRBJ1-2, the V gene TRBV2, with 12 bases aligning to TRBD1. The length of the CDR3 is 15 residues. Germline-derived CDR1 and CDR2 are SNHLY and FYNNEI. The J segment lost 3 bases and the V segment lost 6 bases, leaving 5 bases of the junction unmatched. CDR3 DNA: TGTGCCAGCAGGGGACAGGGGGCGAGGTACTATGGCTACACCTTC. Protein sequence: CASRGQGARYYGYTF.

This clone was seen just once. V usage is TRBV19 and J usage is TRBJ2-4; 7 positions agree with TRBD1. Trimming cost V 0 bases and J 5 bases; bases outside gene matches: 1. Per the germline V gene, CDR1 is LNHDA and CDR2 is SQIVND (reference sequence). The length of the CDR3 is 14 residues. The CDR3 is CASSIDDRENIQYF. DNA of the CDR3: TGTGCCAGTAGTATAGATGACAGGGAAAACATTCAGTACTTC. The full variable domain, its missing parts supplied by reference TRBV19 and TRBJ2-4, is DGGITQSPKYLFRKEGQNVTLSCEQNLNHDAMYWYRQDPGQGLRLIYYSQIVNDFQKGDIAEGYSVSREKKESFPLTVTSAQKNPTAFYLCASSIDDRENIQYFGAGTRLSVL.

This clone occurred a few times. The genes are TRBV7-2 and TRBJ1-1; D remains unclear. Germline CDR1 and CDR2: SGHTA and FQGNSA. Deletions cut 1 base from V and 1 base from J, with 7 bases between. The CDR3 runs 14 residues. Here the CDR3 reads CASSLVWQNTEAFF. The CDR3 coding sequence is TGTGCCAGCAGCTTAGTCTGGCAGAACACTGAAGCTTTCTTT.

CDR3 loop: CASSPRGGNSYNEQFF. Written as DNA, the CDR3 is TGTGCCAGCAGCCCAAGGGGCGGGAACTCCTACAATGAGCAGTTCTTC. V gene TRBV7-3 combines with J gene TRBJ2-1; the D gene is possibly TRBD2 (6 bases). V lost 5 bases and J 0 bases, leaving 14 bases between the germline ends. Germline assignment: CDR1 SGHTA and CDR2 FQGTGA. CDR3 length: 16 residues.

The chain joins TRBV6-4 to TRBJ2-3; TRBD2 matches at 11 bases. Trimming removed 0 bases from V and 0 bases from J; junction bases left unmatched: 2. Looked up from germline, CDR1 is MRHNA and CDR2 is SNTAGT. CDR3 length: 17 amino acids. CDR3 in DNA: TGTGCCAGCAGTGACTCCGTAGCGGGAGGGAGCACAGATACGCAGTATTTT. Its translation is CASSDSVAGGSTDTQYF.

The rearrangement joins TRBV5-1 to TRBJ1-1; tentative D call: TRBD1 (6 bases). Germline CDR1 reads SGHRS; CDR2 reads YFSETQ. V was shortened by 4 bases and J by 3 bases, with 16 bases between the two germline ends. There are 15 residues in the CDR3. Written as DNA, the CDR3 is TGCGCCAGCAGCGGGGTGGACAGTCCTCACACTGAAGCTTTCTTT. Protein product: CASSGVDSPHTEAFF.